This T cell receptor beta chain emerged from a study of T-cell reconstitution after alpha-beta-depleted transplantation in children. Study outcomes and limitations: Diversity and T-cell counts at one year after transplant derived mostly from new T cells. The origin of alpha-beta T cells about two months after transplant was reportedly several hundred expanded graft clones. Some patients owed their high day-60 TCRbeta diversity to surviving recipient T cells and thymic progenitors.

The CDR3 spans 18 residues. The V and J ends lost 6 bases and 4 bases, in that order; junction bases with no gene match: 11. From germline, CDR1 is KGHSH and CDR2 LQKENI. This clonotype was detected ten times or more. Its matching antigen is unknown. Using unique molecular identifiers, the investigators prepared the TCRbeta library. TCRdb processed the PCR reads anew with MiXCR; each CDR3 protein has one entry. The table lists some 840,000 distinct CDR3 sequences, roughly 15% of them singletons. The origin of this receptor is a male patient younger than 18 who had a stem cell transplant for acute lymphoblastic leukemia, so the T cells may come from the graft donor. The source material was PBMCs, mostly from graft donor cells, sampled 360 days after TCRalphabeta/CD19-depleted stem cell transplant. This chain uses TRBV18 with TRBJ2-1; 14 bases fit TRBD2. CDR3 DNA: TGTGCCAGCTCGACGACGCCGGGACTAGCGGGAGAATACAATGAGCAGTTCTTC. It codes for CASSTTPGLAGEYNEQFF.